One sample yielded the 30 T cell receptor beta chains listed below, sequenced in a study of blood T cell repertoires in COVID-19. TCRdb's table, derived via immunoSEQ multiplex PCR, lists solely in-frame clones and lacks some. The table lists hundreds of thousands of clones, around nine tenths of them singletons. Specimen: peripheral blood. The receptors were sampled from a man in his 70s with acute or convalescent COVID-19.

DNA of the CDR3: TGTGCCAGCAGCCAGAGGGGTCGCAGGGGCAGTAGCACAGATACGCAGTATTTT. It encodes CASSQRGRRGSSTDTQYF. This chain joins TRBV3-1 (or the pseudogene TRBV3-2) and TRBJ2-3; tentative D call: TRBD1 (6 bases). V lost 3 bases and J 0 bases, leaving 19 bases between the germline ends. Germline-derived CDR1 and CDR2 are LGHDT and YNNKEL (reference sequence). This CDR3 contains 18 residues.

The gene calls are TRBV6-2 or TRBV6-3 and TRBJ2-1, with TRBD2 as a possible D gene (6 bases). This CDR3 contains 16 residues. V lost 5 bases and J 5 bases, leaving 19 bases between the germline ends. In germline, CDR1 is MNHEY, CDR2 SVGEGT. CDR3 DNA: TGTGCCAGCAGTCCCACGACGGCGGGGCGAAACAATGAGCAGTTCTTC. This gives the protein CASSPTTAGRNNEQFF.

This clone came up once. V is TRBV5-4 and J is TRBJ1-6; D remains ambiguous. The ends were cut back, 4 bases at V and 5 bases at J, with 16 bases in the middle. Germline values: CDR1 SGHNT, CDR2 YYREEE (reference sequence). CDR3 length: 16 residues. The CDR3 bases are TGTGCCAGCAGCAGGTCTTCACCGGGAAATAATTCACCCCTCCACTTT. Its translation: CASSRSSPGNNSPLHF.

V and J are TRBV4-3 and TRBJ1-5; TRBD1 might be the D (6 bases). CDR1 is LGHNA, CDR2 YSLEER, per germline. The CDR3 covers 18 residues. Trimming shortened V by 0 bases and J by 0 bases, and 15 bases separated the two germline ends. The CDR3 DNA follows: TGCGCCAGCAGCCAAGATTTCAGGGGAACTAATAGCAATCAGCCCCAGCATTTT. Encoded protein: CASSQDFRGTNSNQPQHF.

The chain employs TRBV6-5 and TRBJ2-7; TRBD1 agrees at 8 bases. V lost 10 bases and J lost 4; bases outside the gene matches: 9. CDR1 and CDR2 from the germline V gene are MNHEY and SVGAGI. The CDR3 contains 13 residues. CDR3 DNA: TGTGCCATTAATGACAGGGGTCTATACGAGCAGTACTTC. Translating gives CAINDRGLYEQYF.

The chain combines TRBV3-1 (or the pseudogene TRBV3-2) with TRBJ2-4; 7 nucleotides agree with TRBD1. J gave up 5 bases and V 3 bases, and 4 bases lay outside the gene matches. Germline CDR1 reads LGHDT; CDR2 reads YNNKEL (reference sequence). The CDR3 contains 14 residues. CDR3 residues: CASSHPGTENIQYF. The CDR3, as DNA: TGTGCCAGCAGCCACCCCGGGACAGAAAACATTCAGTACTTC.

The DNA for the CDR3 is TGCAGCGTCGCCTTAGCGGGGGGGGTTTCGAATGAGCAGTTCTTC. Translation: CSVALAGGVSNEQFF. The gene calls are TRBV29-1 and TRBJ2-1; TRBD2 aligns across 11 bases. The CDR3 covers 15 residues. Per germline, CDR1 SQVTM and CDR2 ANQGSEA. Trimming cost V 6 bases and J 7 bases; bases outside gene matches: 11.

The chain joins TRBV12-3 or TRBV12-4 to TRBJ1-4; TRBD1 matches 8 bases. This CDR3 region has 13 residues. Trimming cost V 5 bases and J 8 bases; bases outside gene matches: 4. The chain's CDR3 is CASSLTGAEKLFF. The CDR3 DNA reads TGTGCCAGCAGTCTGACAGGGGCGGAAAAACTGTTTTTT.

The chain's CDR3 is CASSPGDRGEETQYF. In DNA, the CDR3 is TGTGCCAGCTCACCGGGGGACAGGGGAGAAGAGACCCAGTACTTC. V is TRBV18 and J is TRBJ2-5; TRBD1 agrees at 10 bases. Trimming removed 3 bases from V and 3 bases from J; junction bases left unmatched: 4. This CDR3 has 15 residues. The germline CDR1 and CDR2 sequences are KGHSH and LQKENI.

This clone was counted a single time. The chain joins TRBV27 to TRBJ2-7; 11 bases map to TRBD1. This CDR3 is 16 amino acids long. V was pared by 5 bases and J by 2 bases, with 8 bases of the junction left unmatched. Per germline, CDR1 MNHEY and CDR2 SMNVEV (reference sequence). CDR3 nucleotides: TGTGCCAGCAGTCCCCGACCGGGACAGGGGGCCTACGAGCAGTACTTC. It is translated as CASSPRPGQGAYEQYF.

This chain connects TRBV24-1 to TRBJ2-1; no definite D call. Trimming took off 9 bases at V and 1 base at J, with 3 bases between the two ends. The V gene's germline CDR1 is KGHDR and CDR2 SFDVKD. The CDR3 sequence is 11 residues long. This CDR3 reads CATSSYNEQFF. DNA of the CDR3: TGTGCCACCTCATCCTACAATGAGCAGTTCTTC.

The V and J genes are TRBV6-5 and TRBJ2-3; 9 bases match TRBD1. Germline CDR1 is MNHEY and CDR2 is SVGAGI. V lost 6 bases to trimming and J lost 7 bases; unmatched junction nucleotides: 8. This CDR3 spans 14 amino acids. In nucleotides, the CDR3 is TGTGCCAGCAGAAAGGGACAGGGAGGATATACGCAGTATTTT. This encodes CASRKGQGGYTQYF.

The V and J genes are TRBV19 and TRBJ1-4; D not certain. V lost 4 bases and J lost 0, with 12 bases in between. The CDR3 has 16 residues. The germline CDR1 and CDR2 sequences are LNHDA and SQIVND (reference sequence). CDR3 region: CASSSTGSTTNEKLFF. The CDR3 DNA follows: TGTGCCAGTAGTAGTACGGGATCCACAACTAATGAAAAACTGTTTTTT.

This clone showed up just a few times. V usage is TRBV4-3 and J usage is TRBJ2-2; a possible D gene is TRBD2 (5 bases). This CDR3 region has 14 residues. Per the germline V gene, CDR1 is LGHNA and CDR2 is YSLEER. Trimming stripped 0 bases from V and 6 bases from J, with 8 bases between. The CDR3 DNA follows: TGCGCCAGCAGCCAAGATATGCGGGCCGGGGAGCTGTTTTTT. Its translation is CASSQDMRAGELFF.

The chain couples TRBV7-9 to TRBJ1-1; tentative D call: TRBD1 (6 bases). Trimming left V 5 bases short and J 5 bases short, with 12 bases between. This CDR3 has 13 residues. From germline, CDR1 is SEHNR and CDR2 FQNEAQ (reference sequence). CDR3: CASSPGVGTEAFF. For the CDR3, the DNA is TGTGCCAGCAGCCCAGGGGTGGGGACTGAAGCTTTCTTT.

The sample holds one count of this clone. J is TRBJ2-2 and V is TRBV4-1, with 13 bases fitting TRBD2. CDR1 and CDR2 from the germline V gene are MGHRA and YSYEKL. The CDR3 covers 21 residues. V gave up 2 bases and J gave up 1 base; unmatched junction bases: 13. In DNA, the CDR3 is TGCGCCAGCAGCCAACATTCCTCACGACTAGCGGGAGGTGTGAACACCGGGGAGCTGTTTTTT. Protein sequence: CASSQHSSRLAGGVNTGELFF.

The chain is built from TRBV29-1 and TRBJ2-1; TRBD2 matches at 7 bases. Germline loops: CDR1 SQVTM, CDR2 ANQGSEA. There are 15 residues in the CDR3. Trimming cost V 5 bases and J 8 bases; bases outside gene matches: 15. The CDR3 protein is CSVHAGTTLFDEQFF. CDR3 in DNA: TGCAGCGTTCACGCCGGGACTACTCTATTCGATGAGCAGTTCTTC.

This clone is a singleton in its sample. The rearrangement links TRBV4-3 to TRBJ2-2, with 7 bases matching TRBD1. J was trimmed by 5 bases and V by 0 bases; bases with no gene match: 9. Germline V lookup: CDR1 LGHNA, CDR2 YSLEER. There are 17 residues in the CDR3. CDR3 residues: CASSQDYRTGATGELFF. The CDR3 DNA reads TGCGCCAGCAGCCAAGATTATCGGACAGGTGCTACCGGGGAGCTGTTTTTT.

The chain recombines TRBV9 with TRBJ2-5; possible D gene TRBD2, 6 bases. CDR3 length equals 14 residues. In germline, CDR1 is SGDLS, CDR2 YYNGEE. The V gene lost 0 bases and the J gene lost 5 bases, with 11 bases spanning the gap. For the CDR3, the DNA is TGTGCCAGCAGCGTAGGAACCGGGAGCGAGACCCAGTACTTC. It encodes CASSVGTGSETQYF.

The rearrangement joins TRBV7-2 to TRBJ2-3; D not certain. CDR3 size: 13 residues. Between the trimmed V and J ends, which lost 5 bases and 8 bases, there was a span of 14 bases. Germline lookup yields CDR1 SGHTA and CDR2 FQGNSA. The CDR3 DNA reads as TGTGCCAGCAGCGAGGTCTCCACGGGTACGCAGTATTTT. As protein: CASSEVSTGTQYF.

There are a few counts of this clone. The chain joins TRBV27 to TRBJ1-2; unclear D gene. This CDR3 region has 16 residues. Deletions cut 4 bases from V and 0 bases from J, with 15 bases between. Germline V gene sequence: CDR1 MNHEY, CDR2 SMNVEV (reference sequence). As DNA, the CDR3 is TGTGCCAGCAGTTCACGGTTGGCACTACCTAACTATGGCTACACCTTC. It translates to CASSSRLALPNYGYTF.

This clone was seen a single time. The chain is built from TRBV29-1 and TRBJ2-3; 12 nucleotides line up with TRBD2. The ends lost 2 bases at V and 4 bases at J; junction bases unmatched: 7. CDR1 SQVTM and CDR2 ANQGSEA come from the germline V gene. This CDR3 spans 16 amino acids. The CDR3: CSVELTSGGTPDTQYF. The DNA for the CDR3 is TGCAGCGTTGAACTAACTAGCGGGGGGACCCCAGATACGCAGTATTTT.

This chain joins TRBV10-3 and TRBJ1-5, with 8 bases matching TRBD1. The CDR3 has 14 residues. Losses at the gene ends were 11 bases for V and 2 bases for J; bases not matched to a gene: 8. Per the germline V gene, CDR1 is ENHRY and CDR2 is SYGVKD. In DNA, the CDR3 is TGTGCCGCTCAGGGGGCGCTTGGCAATCAGCCCCAGCATTTT. It encodes CAAQGALGNQPQHF.

The chain uses TRBV18 and TRBJ2-7, with 7 bases fitting TRBD1. The CDR3 runs to 16 residues. The junction had 14 bases not matched to a gene; V was cut back by 6 bases and J by 3 bases. Germline CDR1 reads KGHSH; CDR2 reads LQKENI. In DNA, the CDR3 is TGTGCCAGCTCTGTATCCGGCAGGGGGAAGGACTACGAGCAGTACTTC. It is translated as CASSVSGRGKDYEQYF.

This clone appeared a few times. Other DNA sequences of this sample code for an identical CDR3. This chain uses TRBV19 with TRBJ2-7, with 7 bases aligning to TRBD1. The CDR3 has 15 amino acids. The J segment lost 0 bases and the V segment lost 3 bases, leaving 5 bases of the junction unmatched. Germline loops: CDR1 LNHDA, CDR2 SQIVND (reference sequence). This CDR3 is CASSISRDSSYEQYF. CDR3 nucleotide sequence: TGTGCCAGTAGTATCTCCCGGGACAGCTCCTACGAGCAGTACTTC.

The V and J genes are TRBV6-2 or TRBV6-3 and TRBJ1-2; 8 bases fit TRBD1. Germline V gives CDR1 MNHEY, CDR2 SVGEGT. The CDR3 contains 20 residues. After removal of 2 bases from V and 7 bases from J, the junction contained 24 bases not matched to a gene. CDR3 nucleotide sequence: TGTGCCAGCAGTTACCCGGTCCAGGGGGCGCGGGTCTCCGGGCTTTTTGGCTACACCTTC. Its protein is CASSYPVQGARVSGLFGYTF.

This chain uses TRBV18 with TRBJ1-2, with TRBD1 matching over 8 bases. The CDR3 length is 15 residues. The V gene end was trimmed by 3 bases and the J gene end by 4 bases; junction bases not matched to a gene: 7. Germline V gives CDR1 KGHSH, CDR2 LQKENI. The CDR3 region is CASSPWTGPGYGYTF. CDR3 DNA sequence: TGTGCCAGCTCACCCTGGACAGGGCCCGGCTATGGCTACACCTTC.

The V and J genes are TRBV18 and TRBJ2-1, with 11 bases lining up with TRBD2. The CDR3 length is 15 residues. V lost 2 bases, J lost 7 bases, and 4 bases stayed unmatched. Germline lookup yields CDR1 KGHSH and CDR2 LQKENI. The CDR3 loop reads CASSPVAGGQNEQFF. The CDR3 nucleotides are TGTGCCAGCTCACCAGTAGCGGGGGGGCAAAATGAGCAGTTCTTC.

In DNA, the CDR3 is TGTGCCAGCAGCACCGACAGGGTTAAGCGAGAGACCCAGTACTTC. It translates to CASSTDRVKRETQYF. The chain joins TRBV11-2 to TRBJ2-5; 7 bases line up with TRBD1. Germline CDR1 and CDR2: SGHAT and FQNNGV. The CDR3 has 15 amino acids. After removal of 5 bases from V and 4 bases from J, the junction contained 10 bases not matched to a gene.

This chain joins TRBV7-2 and TRBJ2-1; D remains ambiguous. Trimming pared 1 base from V and 5 bases from J, leaving 3 bases between. The germline V gene has CDR1 SGHTA and CDR2 FQGNSA. This CDR3 is 12 amino acids long. The CDR3 here is CASSLDNNEQFF. The CDR3, as DNA: TGTGCCAGCAGCTTAGACAACAATGAGCAGTTCTTC.